This T cell receptor (beta chain) was captured by sequencing in a study of TIL therapy for anti-PD-1-resistant metastatic lung cancer. This clone was seen a few times. What it recognizes is unknown. The time point was: pre-treatment sample, taken before nivolumab and TIL therapy. The tumor samples were excised metastases, mostly pleural nodules or supraclavicular lymph nodes. Study results and limitations: This highly selected cohort may not generalize to typical lung cancer patients.

The immunoSEQ assay was v3. Measured with immunoSEQ multiplex PCR; TCRdb has only the in-frame clones, and not every one. This table has about 100,000 clones, about three fifths appearing once. This sample comprised tumor tissue, obtained at baseline. The TCR sequence derives from a person aged 25-85 years with non-small cell lung cancer.

The DNA for the CDR3 is TGTGCCAGCAGCTGGAGCGGGAGTGGGGGCACAGATACGCAGTATTTT. It encodes CASSWSGSGGTDTQYF. V is TRBV7-2 and J is TRBJ2-3; TRBD2 aligns across 8 bases. Per germline, CDR1 SGHTA and CDR2 FQGNSA. The CDR3 is 16 residues long. The V gene end was trimmed by 4 bases and the J gene end by 1 base; junction bases not matched to a gene: 7.